This T cell receptor (beta chain) was recovered during a study of T-cell memory formation after mild COVID-19. Study at large: Each donor largely had its own TCR clusters. Notes on the study in general: There were some responding clones in pre-infection memory, which suggested that cross-reactive memory had joined.

Germline lookup yields CDR1 SEHNR and CDR2 FQNEAQ (reference sequence). V dropped 2 bases and J dropped 0; count of bases not matched to a gene: 6. The CDR3 covers 18 residues. Remarks on this clonotype: Antigen unknown.

Using its own MiXCR run on the 5' RACE reads, TCRdb lists one record per CDR3 protein. The repertoire holds tens of thousands of distinct CDR3 sequences, 16% seen once, with 30% to 35% in the top ten. This TCR derives from an adult woman who had mild COVID-19 (a few samples of this study predate the infection). Cell type and time point are not known. Input material: PBMCs or a T cell subset sorted from them (not recorded which). V and J are TRBV7-9 and TRBJ2-6; 8 nucleotides agree with TRBD1. CDR3 protein: CASSLLPGQDSGANVLTF. The CDR3 DNA follows: TGTGCCAGCAGCTTACTACCGGGACAGGACTCTGGGGCCAACGTCCTGACTTTC. Full variable domain (missing parts from reference TRBV7-9 and TRBJ2-6): DTGVSQNPRHKITKRGQNVTFRCDPISEHNRLYWYRQTLGQGPEFLTYFQNEAQLEKSRLLSDRFSAERPKGSFSTLEIQRTEQGDSAMYLCASSLLPGQDSGANVLTFGAGSRLTVL.